This entry lists 9 T cell receptor beta chains sequenced from one sample in a study of CXCR3-negative and CXCR3-positive naive CD8 T cells. The TRB cDNA libraries were prepared by 5' RACE with UMI labels. TCRdb re-called the 5' RACE reads; one entry per CDR3 protein, DNA not given. This sample's clone table lists around 140,000 distinct CDR3 sequences. Sequenced material: naive CXCR3- CD8+ T cells from blood. Subset noted: CD45RO-CCR7+CD27+CD95- naive CD8+ T cells lacking CXCR3 (TNR3-). These receptors all stem from a human donor in good health. Some clones in this sample may be carry-over from other donors' samples.

V is TRBV3-1 and J is TRBJ2-7; as DNA is missing, the TRBD1 call by TCRdb cannot be tested. The CDR3 is made up of 17 amino acids. The germline V gene has CDR1 LGHDT and CDR2 YNNKEL (reference sequence). CDR3 protein: CASSQDRAGTGSYEQYF.

This chain joins TRBV4-1 and TRBJ2-4; TCRdb reports TRBD1, a call that lacks DNA to check it against. The CDR3 spans 15 residues. Germline CDR1 is MGHRA and CDR2 is YSYEKL. CDR3 sequence reads: CASSQDQGQGNIQYF.

This chain connects TRBV5-1 to TRBJ2-1; TCRdb's D call, TRBD1, is unchecked because there is no DNA. Germline V lookup: CDR1 SGHRS, CDR2 YFSETQ. The CDR3 consists of 15 residues. The CDR3 here is CASSRTGRGRNEQFF.

J is TRBJ2-1 and V is TRBV7-9; the TCRdb call, TRBD2, lacks DNA for checking. From germline, CDR1 is SEHNR and CDR2 FQNEAQ (reference sequence). The CDR3 runs 16 residues. CDR3 residues: CASSPADTSGYNEQFF.

This chain uses TRBV19 with TRBJ1-5; TCRdb's D call, TRBD1, is unchecked because there is no DNA. Germline CDR1 LNHDA, CDR2 SQIVND (reference sequence). The CDR3 contains 16 residues. CDR3 residues: CASTVLGEGGNQPQHF.

This chain connects TRBV7-9 to TRBJ2-2. This CDR3 is built from 14 residues. Germline V gene lookup returns CDR1 SEHNR and CDR2 FQNEAQ (reference sequence). This CDR3 reads CASSHITNTGELFF.

The CDR3 protein is CASSRDGQGTVEKLFF. The rearrangement joins TRBV4-2 to TRBJ1-4; TCRdb names TRBD1, which stays unverified in the absence of DNA. Germline-derived CDR1 and CDR2 are LGHNA and YNFKEQ. The CDR3 spans 16 residues.

J is TRBJ2-7 and V is TRBV20-1. CDR1 is DFQATT, CDR2 SNEGSKA, per germline (reference sequence). The CDR3 is made up of 14 amino acids. The CDR3 here is CSARDLQRAYEQYF.

The chain uses TRBV6-4 and TRBJ2-1. Germline assignment: CDR1 MRHNA and CDR2 SNTAGT. The CDR3 is made up of 13 amino acids. The CDR3 protein is CASSDNSYNEQFF.